This T cell receptor beta chain was identified during a study of blood T cell repertoires in COVID-19 (dated by TCRdb to 2020 to 2022). Regarding the research as a whole: Collaborator samples came from the United States, Italy and Spain and covered acute and convalescent phases of COVID-19. The prospective study material was composed of cDNA or gDNA derived from T cells, B-cell-depleted T cells, or PBMCs. The dataset comprised deeply sampled blood TCRbeta repertoires from subjects exposed to, actively infected with, or recovered from COVID-19. The repertoires were released in a freely available public database meant as a resource for research on the immune response to SARS-CoV-2. Samples came from the ongoing ImmuneRACE study (first 160 participants) plus 1,254 subjects from 6 global collaborators. The sample metadata nearly always contained a de-identified subject ID, COVID-19 status, age in years and sex. Where available, HLA class I and class II types were taken from metadata supplied by the sample provider and were not determined by assay-based typing.

One collaborating source in Seattle enrolled patients during active infection and followed them longitudinally through the course of disease. Each collaborating institution followed its own protocols to collect whole blood in K2EDTA tubes. For TCRbeta analysis, collaborators shipped samples as frozen whole blood, isolated PBMCs, or DNA extracted from either of those sample types. In the case of this clone: Its antigen is unknown. Base qualities are not recorded, but no much larger clone differs from it by a single base.

TCRbeta CDR3 regions were amplified from genomic DNA using the immunoSEQ Assay, a bias-controlled multiplex PCR. The original pipeline was this. Nucleated cell counts per sample were estimated from amplification of reference gene primers within the assay. Sequence reads were collapsed and filtered to measure the absolute abundance of every unique TCRbeta CDR3 rearrangement. For each sample, productive Simpson clonality was calculated by taking the square root of Simpson's diversity index across productive rearrangements. TCRdb retrieved this table from immuneACCESS and kept in-frame rearrangements only. Not all clones are present; in checked studies, unresolved V genes account for under half, and no reason is known for the remainder. V, J and clone size are those of that table, while D and trimming were read from the DNA. The sample profile shows roughly 500,000 clones; roughly nine tenths of them were found once. The leading ten clones occupy about 0.91% of the sample.

Beyond this particular receptor, the publication reports: How much clinical and demographic metadata was included differed by source and by participant, and the metadata was provided uncurated.

Sequenced sample: peripheral blood. The receptor was isolated from a man between 18 and 35 years old with COVID-19, enrolled during active disease.

In nucleotides, the sequence is TGTGCCAGCAGCAAAGCGGGGGGGACCCGGGGTGAGCAGTACTTC. Its protein is CASSKAGGTRGEQYF. The chain was built from TRBV21-1 and TRBJ2-7; no check of the table's D call, TRBD2, against the DNA was made. TRBV21-1 corresponds to a pseudogene. There are 15 amino acids in the CDR3, from cysteine to phenylalanine inclusive. The read is trimmed to its CDR3 DNA, 45 bases read in frame from base 1.